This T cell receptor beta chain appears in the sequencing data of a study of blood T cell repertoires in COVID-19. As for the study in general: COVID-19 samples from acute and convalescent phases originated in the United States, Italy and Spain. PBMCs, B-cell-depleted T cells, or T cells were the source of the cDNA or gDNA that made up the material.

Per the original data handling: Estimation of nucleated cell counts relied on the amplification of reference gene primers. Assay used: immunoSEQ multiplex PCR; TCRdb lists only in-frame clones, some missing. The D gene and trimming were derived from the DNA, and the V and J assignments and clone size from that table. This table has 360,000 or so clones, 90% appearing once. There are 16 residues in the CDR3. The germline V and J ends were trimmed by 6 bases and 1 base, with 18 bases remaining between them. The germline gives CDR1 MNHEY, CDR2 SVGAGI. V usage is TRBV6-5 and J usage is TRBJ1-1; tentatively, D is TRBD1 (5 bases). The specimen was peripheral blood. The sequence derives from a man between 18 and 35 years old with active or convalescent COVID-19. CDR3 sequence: CASRYGGYWGNTEAFF. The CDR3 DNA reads TGTGCCAGCAGGTACGGGGGGTACTGGGGGAACACTGAAGCTTTCTTT.